These 2 T cell receptor beta chains originate from one sample sequenced in a study of control samples from healthy donors and cancer patients. Clones were sequenced by immunoSEQ multiplex PCR, and TCRdb holds only the in-frame ones, with some missing. Altogether approximately 100,000 clones are present, over 85% being singletons, with the ten largest covering under 4%. The source material was blood. The receptors shown here come from a human donor in good health. The donor label of this sample is uncertain.

This chain joins TRBV5-1 and TRBJ1-6; possible D gene TRBD1, 6 bases. V lost 0 bases and J 7 bases, leaving 8 bases between the germline ends. This CDR3 is built from 14 residues. Per the germline V gene, CDR1 is SGHRS and CDR2 is YFSETQ. The CDR3 DNA reads TGCGCCAGCAGCTTGGAGGGGGGAAATTCACCCCTCCACTTT. It encodes CASSLEGGNSPLHF.

This clone was seen a few times. This rearrangement joins TRBV6-1 to TRBJ1-1, with D unresolved. The germline CDR1 and CDR2 sequences are MNHNS and SASEGT. CDR3 length equals 15 residues. The germline V and J ends were trimmed by 2 bases and 0 bases, with 10 bases remaining between them. CDR3: CASSESRQVNTEAFF. CDR3 coding DNA: TGTGCCAGCAGTGAAAGTCGGCAGGTGAACACTGAAGCTTTCTTT.